The clone carrying this T cell receptor beta chain was seen a few times. What it binds is unknown. The sample is drawn from a study of T cell repertoires in cytomegalovirus infection. Germline values: CDR1 MDHEN, CDR2 SYDVKM. This CDR3 spans 17 amino acids. The V and J ends lost 5 bases and 1 base, in that order; junction bases with no gene match: 7. TCRdb recomputed calls from the reads with MiXCR, one row per CDR3 protein. Among about 330,000 distinct CDR3 sequences, about a third were seen once, and the ten largest hold roughly 12%. The TCR was taken from a human donor in good health (CMV status not recorded). Some clones in this sample may be carry-over from other donors' samples. V is TRBV28 and J is TRBJ2-2; 10 positions agree with TRBD2. Here the sequenced sample was cultured PBMCs, taken from culture after CMV antigen stimulation. The CDR3 DNA reads as TGTGCCAGCAGTCAACCCGGACTAGCGGAGAACACCGGGGAGCTGTTTTTT. Its protein product is CASSQPGLAENTGELFF.